The 15 T cell receptor beta chains reported below all come from one sample, sequenced in a study of T cells after yellow fever vaccination. Each CDR3 protein gets one entry after TCRdb re-called the 5' RACE reads with MiXCR. The sample yields about 330,000 distinct CDR3 sequences, approximately 8% seen once. The material was PBMCs, obtained around 45 days after the first yellow fever vaccination. Receptors originate from a man between 18 and 35 years old who received the YFV17D yellow fever vaccine.

There are many counts of this clonotype. The V and J genes are TRBV4-3 and TRBJ2-2; 7 bases align to TRBD2. The length of the CDR3 is 14 residues. From germline, CDR1 is LGHNA and CDR2 YSLEER. Germline trimming cut 1 base from V and 7 bases from J; bases unmatched to any gene: 3. The CDR3 here is CASSQAGRGGELFF. CDR3 sequence (DNA): TGCGCCAGCAGCCAAGCAGGGAGGGGCGGGGAGCTGTTTTTT.

This clonotype was found a few times. The J gene is TRBJ2-1, the V gene TRBV7-3; 11 bases fit TRBD1. CDR3 size: 14 residues. CDR1 and CDR2 (germline): SGHTA, FQGTGA. The trim removed 5 bases at V and 7 bases at J, leaving 4 bases unmatched. Here the CDR3 reads CASSRDRGYNEQFF. Written as DNA, the CDR3 is TGTGCCAGCAGCCGGGACAGGGGGTATAATGAGCAGTTCTTC.

This clonotype was seen a handful of times. This chain joins TRBV4-3 and TRBJ2-7; 9 bases are shared with TRBD1. Germline CDR1 reads LGHNA; CDR2 reads YSLEER. V lost 0 bases and J lost 2; bases outside the gene matches: 2. The CDR3 loop spans 15 amino acids. CDR3: CASSQEWTGAYEQYF. The CDR3 DNA follows: TGCGCCAGCAGCCAAGAGTGGACAGGGGCCTACGAGCAGTACTTC.

The table lists this clonotype with many counts. The chain carries TRBV24-1 and TRBJ2-7; D might be TRBD2 (5 bases). The V end lost 5 bases, the J end lost 0 bases, and 19 bases lay between the germline ends. The CDR3 runs to 17 residues. Germline CDR1 reads KGHDR; CDR2 reads SFDVKD. The CDR3 nucleotides are TGTGCCACCAGTGCCAGGACTGAACGAAGGAGCTCCTACGAGCAGTACGTC. It codes for CATSARTERRSSYEQYV.

The rearrangement links TRBV5-3 to TRBJ2-7; D tentatively reads TRBD1 or TRBD2 (5 bases each). TRBV5-3 is treated as an ORF (open reading frame) with a function not yet certain. V was cut by 6 bases and J by 7 bases, with 11 bases left in between. This CDR3 spans 11 amino acids. The CDR3 loop is CARIGTLEQYF. The DNA of the CDR3 is TGTGCCAGAATTGGGACCTTGGAGCAGTACTTC.

This clonotype was seen a handful of times. The chain links TRBV15 to TRBJ1-2; D gene unclear. Per germline, CDR1 LNHNV and CDR2 YYDKDF (reference sequence). Trimming took off 2 bases at V and 5 bases at J, with 6 bases between the two ends. The CDR3 loop spans 12 amino acids. CDR3 protein: CATSRLEYGYTF. The CDR3 DNA reads TGTGCCACCAGCAGATTGGAGTATGGCTACACCTTC.

V gene TRBV5-1 combines with J gene TRBJ2-7; 8 nucleotides agree with TRBD1. Germline V gene sequence: CDR1 SGHRS, CDR2 YFSETQ. This CDR3 is 14 amino acids long. V gave up 4 bases and J gave up 3 bases; unmatched junction bases: 6. CDR3 loop: CASSQIGQGYEQYF. Written as DNA, the CDR3 is TGCGCCAGCAGCCAGATCGGACAGGGCTACGAGCAGTACTTC.

The chain uses TRBV29-1 and TRBJ1-6; D not certain. V lost 4 bases and J 8 bases, leaving 12 bases between the germline ends. The CDR3 is made up of 13 amino acids. The V gene's germline CDR1 is SQVTM and CDR2 ANQGSEA. The CDR3 spells CSVGSAWDSPLHF. The CDR3 nucleotides read TGCAGCGTTGGGTCAGCCTGGGATTCACCCCTCCACTTT.

The J gene is TRBJ2-1, the V gene TRBV9, with TRBD1 as a possible D gene (6 bases). V lost 6 bases and J lost 6, with 16 bases in between. The CDR3 totals 14 residues. The V gene's germline CDR1 is SGDLS and CDR2 YYNGEE. The CDR3 loop reads CASTPGQPTNEQFF. The CDR3, as DNA: TGTGCCAGCACCCCAGGACAGCCAACCAATGAGCAGTTCTTC. The variable domain in full, with the rest retrieved from reference TRBV9 and TRBJ2-1, is DSGVTQTPKHLITATGQRVTLRCSPRSGDLSVYWYQQSLDQGLQFLIQYYNGEERAKGNILERFSAQQFPDLHSELNLSSLELGDSALYFCASTPGQPTNEQFFGPGTRLTVL.

This clonotype occurred a few times. The chain uses TRBV7-3 and TRBJ2-1; 10 bases fit TRBD2. Germline CDR1 SGHTA, CDR2 FQGTGA. The CDR3 spans 15 residues. The J segment lost 7 bases and the V segment lost 4 bases, leaving 7 bases of the junction unmatched. This chain's CDR3 is CASSSTSGEGNEQFF. DNA of the CDR3: TGTGCCAGCAGCTCCACTAGCGGGGAAGGGAATGAGCAGTTCTTC. Together with reference TRBV7-3 and TRBJ2-1, the CDR3 gives the full variable domain: GAGVSQTPSNKVTEKGKYVELRCDPISGHTALYWYRQSLGQGPEFLIYFQGTGAADDSGLPNDRFFAVRPEGSVSTLKIQRTERGDSAVYLCASSSTSGEGNEQFFGPGTRLTVL.

The V gene is TRBV20-1, the J gene TRBJ2-1; 10 bases align to TRBD2. This CDR3 has 15 residues. The V gene's germline CDR1 is DFQATT and CDR2 SNEGSKA (reference sequence). Losses at the gene ends were 3 bases for V and 3 bases for J; bases not matched to a gene: 5. CDR3 nucleotide sequence: TGCAGTGCTAGTAGGCTAGCGGGGGACTACAATGAGCAGTTCTTC. The encoded protein is CSASRLAGDYNEQFF.

The sample holds a few counts of this clonotype. The J gene is TRBJ1-5, the V gene TRBV6-5; D remains unclear. Germline-derived CDR1 and CDR2 are MNHEY and SVGAGI. The CDR3 runs to 14 residues. Trimming removed 2 bases from V and 6 bases from J, with 11 bases in between. In nucleotides, the CDR3 is TGTGCCAGCAGTTACCAGAAGGGTGGTCAGCCCCAGCATTTT. It translates to CASSYQKGGQPQHF.

This chain joins TRBV11-2 and TRBJ2-1, with 8 bases identical to TRBD2. With V trimmed by 5 bases and J by 7 bases, 13 bases remained unmatched. Germline V gene lookup returns CDR1 SGHAT and CDR2 FQNNGV. The CDR3 totals 16 residues. The CDR3 DNA reads TGTGCCAGCAGCCCTCCTCAAGCGGGGGCCAATAATGAGCAGTTCTTC. Translating gives CASSPPQAGANNEQFF.

This clonotype was seen a few times. Here the CDR3 DNA reads TGTGCCAGCAGCACCCAAAATGGTGACCGGGGCTACACCTTC. As protein: CASSTQNGDRGYTF. The chain combines TRBV11-2 with TRBJ1-2, with unresolved D. Trimming removed 5 bases at V and 8 bases at J, with 18 bases between. Germline assignment: CDR1 SGHAT and CDR2 FQNNGV. The CDR3 contains 14 residues.

The chain uses TRBV7-2 and TRBJ2-5; 7 nucleotides agree with TRBD1. The germline gives CDR1 SGHTA, CDR2 FQGNSA. The CDR3 extends over 15 amino acids. After removal of 2 bases from V and 4 bases from J, the junction contained 7 bases not matched to a gene. The CDR3 bases are TGTGCCAGCAGCTTATCACGGGACAGCTTAGAGACCCAGTACTTC. This sequence encodes CASSLSRDSLETQYF. The full variable domain, in which reference TRBV7-2 and TRBJ2-5 provide the parts outside the CDR3, is GAGVSQSPSNKVTEKGKDVELRCDPISGHTALYWYRQSLGQGLEFLIYFQGNSAPDKSGLPSDRFSAERTGGSVSTLTIQRTQQEDSAVYLCASSLSRDSLETQYFGPGTRLLVL.